This TCR beta chain was captured by sequencing in a study of graft-versus-host responses after intestinal transplantation. Data came from immunoSEQ multiplex PCR; TCRdb stores just in-frame clones and leaves some out. The sample has approximately 49,000 clones, approximately 95% seen once; the top ten hold under 0.25%. Comments on this clone: The antigen remains undetermined.

This CDR3 spans 15 amino acids. The germline gives CDR1 LNHDA, CDR2 SQIVND (reference sequence). The ends lost 3 bases at V and 7 bases at J; junction bases unmatched: 7. The sequencing here drew on unstimulated CD8+ T cells sorted from spleen or lymph node cells, taken before transplant. The chain carries TRBV19 and TRBJ2-2; TRBD2 matches at 8 bases. This sequence was found in a human donor who was the organ donor for an intestinal transplant. The DNA of the CDR3 is TGTGCCAGTAGTATCGCCGGGGGGGCTTTCGGGGAGCTGTTTTTT. Its translation: CASSIAGGAFGELFF.